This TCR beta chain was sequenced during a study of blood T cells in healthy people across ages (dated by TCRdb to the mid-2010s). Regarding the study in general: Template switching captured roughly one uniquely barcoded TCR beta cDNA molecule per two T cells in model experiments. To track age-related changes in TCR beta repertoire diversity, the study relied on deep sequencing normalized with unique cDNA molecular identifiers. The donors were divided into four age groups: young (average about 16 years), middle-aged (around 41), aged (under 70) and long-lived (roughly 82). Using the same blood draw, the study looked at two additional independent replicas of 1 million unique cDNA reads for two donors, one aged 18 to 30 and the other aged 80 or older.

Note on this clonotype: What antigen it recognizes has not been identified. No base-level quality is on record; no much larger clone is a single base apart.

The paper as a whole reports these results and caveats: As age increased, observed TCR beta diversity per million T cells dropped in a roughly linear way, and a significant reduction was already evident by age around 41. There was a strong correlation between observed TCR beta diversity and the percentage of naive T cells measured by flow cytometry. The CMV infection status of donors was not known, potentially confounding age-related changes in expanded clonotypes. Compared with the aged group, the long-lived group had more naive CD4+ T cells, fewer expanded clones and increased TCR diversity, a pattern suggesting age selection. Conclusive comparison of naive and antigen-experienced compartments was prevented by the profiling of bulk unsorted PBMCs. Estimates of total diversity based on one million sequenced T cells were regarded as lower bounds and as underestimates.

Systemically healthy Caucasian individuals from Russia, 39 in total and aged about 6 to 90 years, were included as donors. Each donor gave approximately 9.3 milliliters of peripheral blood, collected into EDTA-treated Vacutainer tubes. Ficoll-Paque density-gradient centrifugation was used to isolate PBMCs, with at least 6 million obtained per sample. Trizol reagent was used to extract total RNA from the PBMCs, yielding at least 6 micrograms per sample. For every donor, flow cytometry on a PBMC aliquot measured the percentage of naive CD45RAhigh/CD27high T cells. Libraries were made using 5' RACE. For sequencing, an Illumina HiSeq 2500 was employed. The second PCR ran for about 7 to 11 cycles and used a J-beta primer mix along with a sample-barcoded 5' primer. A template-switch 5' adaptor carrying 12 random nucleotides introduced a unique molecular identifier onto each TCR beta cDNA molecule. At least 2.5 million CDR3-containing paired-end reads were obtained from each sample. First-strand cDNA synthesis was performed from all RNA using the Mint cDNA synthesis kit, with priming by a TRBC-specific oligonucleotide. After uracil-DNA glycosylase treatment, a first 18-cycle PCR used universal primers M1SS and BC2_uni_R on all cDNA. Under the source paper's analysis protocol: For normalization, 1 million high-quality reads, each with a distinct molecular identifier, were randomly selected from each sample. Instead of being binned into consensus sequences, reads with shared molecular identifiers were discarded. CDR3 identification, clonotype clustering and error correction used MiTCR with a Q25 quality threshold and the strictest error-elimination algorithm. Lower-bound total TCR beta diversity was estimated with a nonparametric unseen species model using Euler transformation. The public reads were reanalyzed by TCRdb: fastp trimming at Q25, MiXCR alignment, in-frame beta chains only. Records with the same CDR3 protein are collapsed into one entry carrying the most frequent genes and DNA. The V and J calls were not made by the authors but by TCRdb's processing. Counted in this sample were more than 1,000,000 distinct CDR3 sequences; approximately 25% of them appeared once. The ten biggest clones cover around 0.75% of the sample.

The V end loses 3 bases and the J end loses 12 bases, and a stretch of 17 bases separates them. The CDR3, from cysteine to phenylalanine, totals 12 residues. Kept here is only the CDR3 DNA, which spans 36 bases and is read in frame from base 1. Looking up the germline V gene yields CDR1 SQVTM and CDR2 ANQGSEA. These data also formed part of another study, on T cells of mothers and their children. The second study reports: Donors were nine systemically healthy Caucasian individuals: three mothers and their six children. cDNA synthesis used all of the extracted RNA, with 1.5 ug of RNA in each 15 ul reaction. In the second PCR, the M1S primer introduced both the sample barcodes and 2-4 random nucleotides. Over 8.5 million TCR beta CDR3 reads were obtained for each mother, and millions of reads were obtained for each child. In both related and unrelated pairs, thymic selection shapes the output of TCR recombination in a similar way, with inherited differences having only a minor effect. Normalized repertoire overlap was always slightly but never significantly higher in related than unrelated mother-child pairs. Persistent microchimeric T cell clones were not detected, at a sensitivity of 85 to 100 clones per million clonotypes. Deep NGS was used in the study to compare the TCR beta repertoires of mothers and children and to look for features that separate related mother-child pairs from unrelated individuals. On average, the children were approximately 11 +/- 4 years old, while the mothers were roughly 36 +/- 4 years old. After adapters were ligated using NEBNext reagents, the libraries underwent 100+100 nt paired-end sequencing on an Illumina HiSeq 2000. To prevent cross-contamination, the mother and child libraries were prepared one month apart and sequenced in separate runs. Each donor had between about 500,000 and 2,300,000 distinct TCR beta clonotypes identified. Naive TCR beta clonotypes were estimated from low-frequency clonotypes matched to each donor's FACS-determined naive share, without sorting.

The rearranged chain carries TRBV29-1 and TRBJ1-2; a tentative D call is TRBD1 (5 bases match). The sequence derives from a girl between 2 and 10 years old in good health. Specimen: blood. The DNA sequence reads TGCAGCGTTGAGGTTAGGGGCACCCTGGACACCTTC. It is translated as CSVEVRGTLDTF. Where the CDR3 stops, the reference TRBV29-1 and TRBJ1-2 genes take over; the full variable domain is SAVISQKPSRDICQRGTSLTIQCQVDSQVTMMFWYRQQPGQSLTLIATANQGSEATYESGFVIDKFPISRPNLTFSTLTVSNMSPEDSSIYLCSVEVRGTLDTFGSGTRLTVV.